These 17 T cell receptor beta chains were sequenced from one sample in a study of blood T cell repertoires in COVID-19. Sequencing was performed with immunoSEQ multiplex PCR; in TCRdb, only in-frame clones are kept and a portion is missing. In the table there are about 220,000 clones, about four fifths of which are singletons. Sequencing was performed on PBMCs or T cells enriched from blood (not recorded which). The receptors shown here come from a woman aged 60 to 75 who had recovered from COVID-19.

The chain carries TRBV7-9 and TRBJ1-6; D perhaps matches TRBD1 (6 bases). Trimming shortened V by 2 bases and J by 7 bases, and 9 bases separated the two germline ends. CDR1 is SEHNR, CDR2 FQNEAQ, per germline (reference sequence). There are 14 residues in the CDR3. CDR3 in amino acids: CASSLTDSNSPLHF. DNA for the CDR3: TGTGCCAGCAGCTTAACGGACAGCAATTCACCCCTCCACTTT.

The chain carries TRBV11-2 and TRBJ2-3; 9 bases line up with TRBD2. The CDR3 covers 16 residues. Germline CDR1 is SGHAT and CDR2 is FQNNGV. V was clipped by 1 base and J by 2 bases; unmatched bases: 4. The CDR3 coding sequence is TGTGCCAGCAGCTTAGTCCCTAGCGGGGCCACAGATACGCAGTATTTT. Its protein product is CASSLVPSGATDTQYF.

V is TRBV5-1 and J is TRBJ1-1; D remains ambiguous. The CDR3 runs 16 residues. Per germline, CDR1 SGHRS and CDR2 YFSETQ. V shed 0 bases and J shed 1 base, with 13 bases lying between them. CDR3 protein: CASSLVGGGTNTEAFF. In DNA form, the CDR3 reads TGCGCCAGCAGCTTGGTAGGTGGCGGAACGAACACTGAAGCTTTCTTT.

This clone turned up a few times. V is TRBV7-3 and J is TRBJ1-1, with D tentatively TRBD1 (5 bases). The CDR3 consists of 15 residues. Between the trimmed V and J ends, which lost 4 bases and 5 bases, there was a span of 17 bases. Per the germline V gene, CDR1 is SGHTA and CDR2 is FQGTGA. CDR3 coding DNA: TGTGCCAGCAGCTCCGGACCCGGGGGAAGAACTGAAGCTTTCTTT. This codes for CASSSGPGGRTEAFF.

The chain has TRBV27 and TRBJ1-1; the match to TRBD1 covers 7 bases. Germline CDR1 reads MNHEY; CDR2 reads SMNVEV (reference sequence). The CDR3 has 17 amino acids. V dropped 3 bases and J dropped 2; count of bases not matched to a gene: 12. This chain's CDR3 is CASSFRPMTGSNTEAFF. CDR3 nucleotide sequence: TGTGCCAGCAGTTTCCGCCCAATGACAGGGTCTAACACTGAAGCTTTCTTT.

This chain joins TRBV2 and TRBJ1-6; D gene unclear. V dropped 5 bases and J dropped 0 bases, with 8 bases sitting between them. Germline CDR1 is SNHLY and CDR2 is FYNNEI. This CDR3 has 15 amino acids. The CDR3 sequence: CASSISSSYNSPLHF. The DNA of the CDR3 is TGTGCCAGCAGTATAAGTAGCTCCTATAATTCACCCCTCCACTTT.

This rearrangement joins TRBV4-2 to TRBJ2-7, with 9 bases that match TRBD2. This CDR3 contains 19 residues. After removal of 0 bases from V and 9 bases from J, the junction contained 21 bases not matched to a gene. Germline CDR1 LGHNA, CDR2 YNFKEQ. The CDR3 nucleotides read TGTGCCAGCAGCCAAGATACTTCCCGCTCCCCTAGCGGGATACGGGGGCAGTACTTC. Protein: CASSQDTSRSPSGIRGQYF.

This clone showed up just a few times. The chain joins TRBV19 to TRBJ2-1; a weak D match, TRBD2 (5 bases). Deletions cut 3 bases from V and 6 bases from J, with 9 bases between. This CDR3 region has 13 residues. CDR1 and CDR2 from the germline V gene are LNHDA and SQIVND (reference sequence). CDR3 region: CASSIARANEQFF. Written as DNA, the CDR3 is TGTGCCAGTAGTATTGCGAGGGCCAATGAGCAGTTCTTC.

The J gene is TRBJ2-1, the V gene TRBV19, with TRBD1 matching over 7 bases. The CDR3 totals 14 residues. With 1 base clipped from V and 9 bases from J, the junction kept 6 bases outside the gene matches. CDR1 and CDR2 (germline): LNHDA, SQIVND (reference sequence). The CDR3 region has the DNA TGTGCCAGTAGTATAGGTACAGGGGTAGGTGAGCAGTTCTTC. Translated, it gives CASSIGTGVGEQFF. The full variable domain, its missing parts supplied by reference TRBV19 and TRBJ2-1, is DGGITQSPKYLFRKEGQNVTLSCEQNLNHDAMYWYRQDPGQGLRLIYYSQIVNDFQKGDIAEGYSVSREKKESFPLTVTSAQKNPTAFYLCASSIGTGVGEQFFGPGTRLTVL.

The V call is TRBV5-5, the J call TRBJ2-3, with D maybe TRBD1 (7 bases). The CDR3 contains 15 residues. Germline loops: CDR1 SGHKS, CDR2 YYEKEE (reference sequence). Deletions cut 0 bases from V and 2 bases from J, with 10 bases between. The CDR3 reads CASSLGQGLTDTQYF. The CDR3 region has the DNA TGTGCCAGCAGCTTGGGACAGGGACTCACAGATACGCAGTATTTT.

The rearrangement joins TRBV2 to TRBJ1-6; 7 bases are a match to TRBD1. V lost 6 bases, J lost 6 bases, and 11 bases stayed unmatched. The CDR3 is made up of 16 amino acids. Germline CDR1 SNHLY, CDR2 FYNNEI. For the CDR3, the DNA is TGTGCCAGCAGGAACGCGGGACAGATACTTAATTCACCCCTCCACTTT. Residues: CASRNAGQILNSPLHF.

The genes are TRBV3-1 (or the pseudogene TRBV3-2) and TRBJ2-1; D might be TRBD2 (5 bases). V was pared by 4 bases and J by 4 bases, with 26 bases between. CDR3 length: 19 amino acids. CDR1 LGHDT and CDR2 YNNKEL come from the germline V gene (reference sequence). CDR3 in DNA: TGTGCCAGCAGCCCGCCCGCCTGGGAGACCCTGGCTATATACAATGAGCAGTTCTTC. Protein sequence: CASSPPAWETLAIYNEQFF.

V gene TRBV5-1 combines with J gene TRBJ1-3; D not resolved. With 3 bases removed from V and 4 bases from J, the gap between germline ends came to 11 bases. This CDR3 is 14 amino acids long. Germline lookup yields CDR1 SGHRS and CDR2 YFSETQ. CDR3 protein: CASSSGVAGNTIYF. CDR3 sequence (DNA): TGCGCCAGCAGCTCGGGTGTCGCCGGAAACACCATATATTTT.

The rearrangement links TRBV15 to TRBJ2-7, with D possibly matching TRBD2 (6 bases). The CDR3 covers 16 residues. Germline V gives CDR1 LNHNV, CDR2 YYDKDF (reference sequence). Trimming pared 0 bases from V and 3 bases from J, leaving 15 bases between. CDR3 DNA: TGTGCCACCAGCAGAGATATCGGGAGTCGGTTCTACGAGCAGTACTTC. Translation: CATSRDIGSRFYEQYF.

This sequence joins TRBV20-1 and TRBJ2-3; the match to TRBD2 covers 12 bases. The CDR3 contains 15 residues. Trimming removed 3 bases from V and 4 bases from J; junction bases left unmatched: 5. Germline V lookup: CDR1 DFQATT, CDR2 SNEGSKA (reference sequence). The CDR3 region is CSASRASGGADTQYF. In DNA, the CDR3 is TGCAGTGCTAGTCGGGCTAGCGGGGGGGCAGATACGCAGTATTTT.

The CDR3 region is CASSPPGPAGGANVLTF. CDR3 bases: TGCGCCAGCAGCCCCCCGGGGCCCGCGGGGGGGGCCAACGTCCTGACTTTC. This chain connects TRBV5-1 to TRBJ2-6, with D possibly matching TRBD2 (6 bases). This CDR3 spans 17 amino acids. Trimming cost V 4 bases and J 4 bases, with 18 bases left between them. CDR1 SGHRS and CDR2 YFSETQ come from the germline V gene.

This clone has a single count. V is TRBV5-6 and J is TRBJ2-7, with D possibly matching TRBD1 (6 bases). Germline V lookup: CDR1 SGHDT, CDR2 YYEEEE. The V end was cut by 0 bases, the J end by 6 bases, with 7 bases between. The CDR3 has 12 amino acids. The CDR3 protein is CASSLVQGEQYF. The DNA of the CDR3 is TGTGCCAGCAGCTTGGTACAGGGCGAGCAGTACTTC.